The T cell receptor beta chain under discussion was sequenced for a study of metastatic and nonmetastatic thyroid tumors. Study-wide background: Patients with malignant and benign thyroid disease provided blood and tumor or nodule tissue, whose repertoires were compared. Study-level points and caveats: Reported TCR beta diversity, measured in blood and tumor, was significantly higher for malignant thyroid tumors than for benign nodules.

Original handling: The distant-metastasis classifier for papillary thyroid cancer was built from CDR3 differences across clinicopathological groups. TCRdb re-called the PCR reads with MiXCR. The V and J calls come from TCRdb's annotation, not from the publication. This sample has about 40,000 clones, with 25% to 35% found just once. The count of this clone is one. Its antigen is not identified. No patient had received any treatment before thyroid surgery. This receptor was taken from a male donor with papillary thyroid cancer or a benign thyroid nodule (not recorded which). Some clones in this sample may be carry-over from other donors' samples. Sequenced sample: blood.

This CDR3 is CASSSDGAYEQYF. CDR3 bases: TGTGCCAGCAGCTCTGACGGAGCCTACGAGCAGTACTTC. The rearrangement uses TRBV7-2 and TRBJ2-7; D is undetermined. The length of the CDR3 is 13 residues. Germline V lookup: CDR1 SGHTA, CDR2 FQGNSA. V was trimmed by 4 bases and J by 2 bases, leaving 9 bases between them.